This T cell receptor (beta chain) came from a study of blood T cell repertoires in COVID-19. The V gene end was trimmed by 6 bases and the J gene end by 4 bases; junction bases not matched to a gene: 3. CDR1 and CDR2 from the germline V gene are SNHLY and FYNNEI. The CDR3 has 12 amino acids. Sequenced by immunoSEQ multiplex PCR; TCRdb stores in-frame clones only, minus some. This sample has roughly 250,000 clones, with 80% to 85% found just once. Sequencing used peripheral blood. This chain joins TRBV2 and TRBJ2-7, with 7 bases matching TRBD1. The receptor was isolated from a woman aged 40-49 years who had recovered from COVID-19. CDR3 residues: CASRDRNYEQYF. The CDR3 DNA sequence: TGTGCCAGCAGGGACAGGAATTACGAGCAGTACTTC.